The T cell receptor beta chain under discussion was sequenced for a study of cytomegalovirus exposure and HLA in healthy donors. Study overall: A prior study identified 117 million unique TCR beta sequences from some 200 million T cells. General observations from the study: Relative to the roughly 690-donor mean, N-insertions were reportedly fewer in an Asian-associated ancestry cluster in a later analysis. In the analysis, some V segments, TRBV6-2 and TRBV6-3 included, were excluded as indistinguishable.

This PCR relied on a set of 60 Vbeta primers and 13 Jbeta primers. As originally analysed: In a later analysis, 8.5 million to 14 million of 60 million to 80 million unique beta chains occurred in at least two donors. Using immunoSEQ multiplex PCR, the repertoire was profiled, and TCRdb retains in-frame clones only, with some absent. Clonal size and the V and J genes are those of that table, whereas D and trimming came from the DNA. The table lists around 150,000 clones, 65% to 85% of them singletons. The CDR3 extends over 13 amino acids. From germline, CDR1 is MNHEY and CDR2 SVGAGI. On this clone itself: Its antigen is not identified. Relative to the germline gene, one junction end is altered; a read error may explain this.

This sequence was found in a male donor in good health and CMV-seropositive. The sequencing sample was made of PBMCs. This rearrangement joins TRBV6-5 to TRBJ1-2; D gene unclear. DNA of the CDR3: TGTGCCGGCAGTTTATGGGAGACCTATGGCTACACCTTC. Translated, it gives CAGSLWETYGYTF.